This T cell receptor (beta chain) was captured by sequencing in a study of Ad26.COV2.S vaccination and SARS-CoV-2 variants. The V end was cut by 5 bases, the J end by 4 bases, with 12 bases between. The CDR3 is 14 amino acids. Germline V gene lookup returns CDR1 LGHNA and CDR2 YSLEER. This sample's treatment: 19 received Ad26.COV2.S at low or high dose, single or two shots; about 5 received placebo; per-sample allocation not given. Samples were taken on day 63 after the first vaccine or placebo injection. Method: immunoSEQ multiplex PCR; TCRdb's copy keeps in-frame clones and lacks some. The table lists a few hundred thousand clones, around 87% of them singletons, with around 3% in the top ten.

The chain recombines TRBV4-3 with TRBJ1-5; perhaps TRBD1 as D (5 bases). The source of this sequence is a person between 18 and 65 years old who received the Ad26.COV2.S COVID-19 vaccine or a placebo. The sample consisted of peripheral blood, taken in a trial of Ad26.COV2.S vaccine versus placebo. The CDR3, as DNA: TGCGCCAGCAGCTTCGGGGGTAGAAATCAGCCCCAGCATTTT. It specifies CASSFGGRNQPQHF.